This TCR beta chain was identified during a study of blood T cell repertoires in COVID-19. This CDR3 is built from 16 residues. V lost 2 bases, J lost 6 bases, and 14 bases stayed unmatched. Germline CDR1 SGHNT, CDR2 YYREEE (reference sequence). The repertoire was sequenced with immunoSEQ multiplex PCR; TCRdb's copy has only in-frame clones and lacks some. The sample consists of fewer than 35,000 clones, 85% to 90% of them appearing once. The sample was peripheral blood. The rearrangement uses TRBV5-4 and TRBJ2-7; 7 bases align to TRBD2. This receptor was obtained from a man in his sixties or seventies with active COVID-19. Written as DNA, the CDR3 is TGTGCCAGCAGCTTCCTAGTAGCGGGCCAGCCAGGCGAGCAGTACTTC. Encoded protein: CASSFLVAGQPGEQYF.